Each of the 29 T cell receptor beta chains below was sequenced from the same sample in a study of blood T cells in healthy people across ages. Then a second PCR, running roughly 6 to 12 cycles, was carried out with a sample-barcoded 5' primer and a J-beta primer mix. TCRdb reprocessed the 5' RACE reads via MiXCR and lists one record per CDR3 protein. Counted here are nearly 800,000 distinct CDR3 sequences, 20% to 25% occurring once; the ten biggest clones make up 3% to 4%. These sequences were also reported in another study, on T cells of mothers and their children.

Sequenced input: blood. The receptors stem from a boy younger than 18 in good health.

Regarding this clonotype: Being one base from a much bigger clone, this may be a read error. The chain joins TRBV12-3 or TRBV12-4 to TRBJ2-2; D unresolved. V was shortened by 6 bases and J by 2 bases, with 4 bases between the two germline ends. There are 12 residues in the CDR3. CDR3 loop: CASRYNTGELFF. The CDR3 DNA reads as TGTGCCAGCAGGTACAACACCGGGGAGCTGTTTTTT.

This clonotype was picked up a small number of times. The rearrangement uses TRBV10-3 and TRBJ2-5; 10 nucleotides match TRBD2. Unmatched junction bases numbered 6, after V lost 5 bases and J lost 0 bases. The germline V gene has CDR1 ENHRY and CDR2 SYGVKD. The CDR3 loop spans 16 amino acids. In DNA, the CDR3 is TGTGCCATCAGTCCGGGACTAGCGCTGTACCAAGAGACCCAGTACTTC. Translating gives CAISPGLALYQETQYF.

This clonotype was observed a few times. CDR3 in DNA: TGCAGCGTTGGAGGGGGGTCTAACTATGGCTACACCTTC. Encoded protein: CSVGGGSNYGYTF. The rearrangement joins TRBV29-1 to TRBJ1-2; D may be TRBD1 (6 bases). V shed 4 bases and J shed 0 bases, with 9 bases lying between them. The germline V gene has CDR1 SQVTM and CDR2 ANQGSEA. The CDR3 is 13 amino acids.

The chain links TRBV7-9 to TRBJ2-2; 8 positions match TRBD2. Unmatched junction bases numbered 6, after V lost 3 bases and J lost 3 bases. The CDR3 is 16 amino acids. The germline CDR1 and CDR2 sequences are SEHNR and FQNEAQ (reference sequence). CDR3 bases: TGTGCCAGCAGCTTCCCGCGGGGGGTGGACACCGGGGAGCTGTTTTTT. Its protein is CASSFPRGVDTGELFF.

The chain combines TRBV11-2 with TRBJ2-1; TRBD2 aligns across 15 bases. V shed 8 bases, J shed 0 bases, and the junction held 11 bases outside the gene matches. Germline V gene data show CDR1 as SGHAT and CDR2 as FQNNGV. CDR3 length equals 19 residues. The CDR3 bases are TGTGCCAGCGGCGCCGGGACTAGCGGGAGGACGAGCTCCTACAATGAGCAGTTCTTC. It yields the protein CASGAGTSGRTSSYNEQFF. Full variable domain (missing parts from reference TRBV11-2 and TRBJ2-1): EAGVAQSPRYKIIEKRQSVAFWCNPISGHATLYWYQQILGQGPKLLIQFQNNGVVDDSQLPKDRFSAERLKGVDSTLKIQPAKLEDSAVYLCASGAGTSGRTSSYNEQFFGPGTRLTVL.

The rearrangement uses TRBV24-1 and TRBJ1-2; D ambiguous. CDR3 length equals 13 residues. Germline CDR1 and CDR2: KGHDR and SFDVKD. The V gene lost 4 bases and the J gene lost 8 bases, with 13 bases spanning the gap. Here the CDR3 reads CATSEPGLVGYTF. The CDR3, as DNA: TGTGCCACCAGTGAACCCGGGCTCGTGGGCTACACCTTC.

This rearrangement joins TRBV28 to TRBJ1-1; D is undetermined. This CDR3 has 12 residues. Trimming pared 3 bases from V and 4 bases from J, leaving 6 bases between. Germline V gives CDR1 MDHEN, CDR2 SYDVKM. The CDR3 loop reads CASSFIRTEAFF. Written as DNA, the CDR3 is TGTGCCAGCAGTTTTATCCGCACTGAAGCTTTCTTT.

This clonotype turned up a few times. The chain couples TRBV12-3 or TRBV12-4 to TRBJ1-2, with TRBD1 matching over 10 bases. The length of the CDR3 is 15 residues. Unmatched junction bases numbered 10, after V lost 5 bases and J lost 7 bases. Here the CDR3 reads CASSPHSGQGGGYTF. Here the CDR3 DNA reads TGTGCCAGCAGTCCCCATTCCGGACAGGGGGGTGGCTACACCTTC.

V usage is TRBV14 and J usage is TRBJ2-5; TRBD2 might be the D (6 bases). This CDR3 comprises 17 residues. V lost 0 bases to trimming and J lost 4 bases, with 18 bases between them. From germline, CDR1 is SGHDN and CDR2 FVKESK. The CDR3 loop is CASSQEFQAGRGETQYF. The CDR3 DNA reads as TGTGCCAGCAGCCAAGAGTTTCAAGCGGGCCGGGGAGAGACCCAGTACTTC.

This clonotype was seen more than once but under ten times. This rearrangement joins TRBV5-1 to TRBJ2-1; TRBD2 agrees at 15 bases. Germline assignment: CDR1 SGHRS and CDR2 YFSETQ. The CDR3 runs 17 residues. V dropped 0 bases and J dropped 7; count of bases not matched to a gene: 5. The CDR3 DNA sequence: TGCGCCAGCAGCTTGGCCCCCGGGACTAGCGGGAGGAATGAGCAGTTCTTC. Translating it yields CASSLAPGTSGRNEQFF.

This chain's CDR3 is CASSLVVAWEQYF. Here the CDR3 DNA reads TGTGCCAGCAGCTTAGTCGTAGCCTGGGAGCAGTACTTC. The chain has TRBV11-2 and TRBJ2-7, with unresolved D. V shed 1 base and J shed 7 bases, with 11 bases lying between them. Germline CDR1 reads SGHAT; CDR2 reads FQNNGV. This CDR3 comprises 13 residues.

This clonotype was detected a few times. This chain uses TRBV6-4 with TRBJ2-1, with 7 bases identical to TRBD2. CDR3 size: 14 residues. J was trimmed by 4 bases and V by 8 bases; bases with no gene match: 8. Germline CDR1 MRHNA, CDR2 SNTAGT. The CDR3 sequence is CASRGQGLYNEQFF. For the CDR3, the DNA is TGTGCCAGCCGCGGCCAGGGACTATACAATGAGCAGTTCTTC.

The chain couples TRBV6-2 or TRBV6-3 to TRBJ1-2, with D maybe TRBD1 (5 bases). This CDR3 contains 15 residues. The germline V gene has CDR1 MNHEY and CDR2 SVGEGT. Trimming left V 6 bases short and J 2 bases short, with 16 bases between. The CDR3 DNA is TGTGCCAGCAGCTTACAGGAGCTATGGAACTATGGCTACACCTTC. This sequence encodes CASSLQELWNYGYTF.

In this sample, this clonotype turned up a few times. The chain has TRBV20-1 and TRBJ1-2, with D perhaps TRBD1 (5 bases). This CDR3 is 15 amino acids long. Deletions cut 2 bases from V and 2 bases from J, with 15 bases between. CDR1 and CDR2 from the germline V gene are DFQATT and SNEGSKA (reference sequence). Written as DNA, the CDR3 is TGCAGTGCTAGACGGCAGGGAGTTTCAAACTATGGCTACACCTTC. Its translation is CSARRQGVSNYGYTF.

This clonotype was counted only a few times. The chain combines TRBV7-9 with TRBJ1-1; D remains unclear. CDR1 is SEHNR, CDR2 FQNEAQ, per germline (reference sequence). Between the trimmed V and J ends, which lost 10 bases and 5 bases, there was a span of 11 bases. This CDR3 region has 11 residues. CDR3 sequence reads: CAKRIITEAFF. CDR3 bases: TGTGCCAAACGAATCATTACTGAAGCTTTCTTT.

The CDR3 coding sequence is TGTGCCAGCGCTCAAGGACCAGTTGGAAACACCATATATTTT. As protein: CASAQGPVGNTIYF. V is TRBV5-6 and J is TRBJ1-3; no firm D call. Deletions cut 7 bases from V and 3 bases from J, with 14 bases between. Germline V CDR1 and CDR2: SGHDT, YYEEEE. There are 14 residues in the CDR3. The full variable domain, with the rest looked up from reference TRBV5-6 and TRBJ1-3, is DAGVTQSPTHLIKTRGQQVTLRCSPKSGHDTVSWYQQALGQGPQFIFQYYEEEERQRGNFPDRFSGHQFPNYSSELNVNALLLGDSALYLCASAQGPVGNTIYFGEGSWLTVV.

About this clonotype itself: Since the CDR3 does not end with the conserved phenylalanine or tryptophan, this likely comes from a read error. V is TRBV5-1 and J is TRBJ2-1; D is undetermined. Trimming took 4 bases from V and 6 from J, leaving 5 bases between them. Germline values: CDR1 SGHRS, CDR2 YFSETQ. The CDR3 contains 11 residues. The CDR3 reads CASSLGNEQFL. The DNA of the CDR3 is TGCGCCAGCAGCCTGGGCAATGAGCAGTTCTTA.

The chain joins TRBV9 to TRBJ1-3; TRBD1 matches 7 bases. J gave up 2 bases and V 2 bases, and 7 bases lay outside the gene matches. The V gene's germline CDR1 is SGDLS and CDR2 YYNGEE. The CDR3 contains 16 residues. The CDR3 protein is CASSVAQGTAGNTIYF. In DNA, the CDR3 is TGTGCCAGCAGCGTTGCCCAGGGGACAGCTGGAAACACCATATATTTT. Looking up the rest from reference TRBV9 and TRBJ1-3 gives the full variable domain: DSGVTQTPKHLITATGQRVTLRCSPRSGDLSVYWYQQSLDQGLQFLIQYYNGEERAKGNILERFSAQQFPDLHSELNLSSLELGDSALYFCASSVAQGTAGNTIYFGEGSWLTVV.

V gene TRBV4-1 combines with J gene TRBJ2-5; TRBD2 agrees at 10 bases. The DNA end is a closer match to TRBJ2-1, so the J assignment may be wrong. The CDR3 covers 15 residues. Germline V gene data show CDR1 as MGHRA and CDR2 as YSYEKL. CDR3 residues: CASSQVGLAVGEQFF. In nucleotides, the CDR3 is TGCGCCAGCAGCCAAGTTGGACTAGCGGTAGGTGAGCAGTTCTTC.

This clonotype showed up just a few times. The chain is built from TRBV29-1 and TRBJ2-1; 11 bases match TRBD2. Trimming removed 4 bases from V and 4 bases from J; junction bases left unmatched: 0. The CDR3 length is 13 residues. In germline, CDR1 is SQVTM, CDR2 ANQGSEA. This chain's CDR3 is CSVGLAGYNEQFF. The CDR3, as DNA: TGCAGCGTTGGACTAGCGGGATACAATGAGCAGTTCTTC.

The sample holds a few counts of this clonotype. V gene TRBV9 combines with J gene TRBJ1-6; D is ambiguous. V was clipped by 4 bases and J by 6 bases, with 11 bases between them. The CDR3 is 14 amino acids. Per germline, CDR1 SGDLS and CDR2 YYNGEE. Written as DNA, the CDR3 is TGTGCCAGCAGCAGCACAGTCCTTAATTCACCCCTCCACTTT. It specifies CASSSTVLNSPLHF.

CDR3: CSASKAAGKFSYNEQFF. The CDR3 nucleotides read TGCAGTGCTAGTAAAGCCGCGGGTAAATTCTCCTACAATGAGCAGTTCTTC. The rearrangement links TRBV20-1 to TRBJ2-5, with TRBD2 as a possible D gene (5 bases). The end of the DNA aligns better with TRBJ2-1, so the J call may be wrong. CDR3 size: 17 residues. In germline, CDR1 is DFQATT, CDR2 SNEGSKA (reference sequence).

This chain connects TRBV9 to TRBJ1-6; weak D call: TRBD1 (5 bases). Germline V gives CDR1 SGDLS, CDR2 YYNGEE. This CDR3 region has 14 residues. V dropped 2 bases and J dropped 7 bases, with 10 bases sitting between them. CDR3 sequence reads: CASSVGTVNSPLHF. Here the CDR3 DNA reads TGTGCCAGCAGCGTCGGGACGGTCAATTCACCCCTCCACTTT. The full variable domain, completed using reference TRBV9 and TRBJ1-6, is DSGVTQTPKHLITATGQRVTLRCSPRSGDLSVYWYQQSLDQGLQFLIQYYNGEERAKGNILERFSAQQFPDLHSELNLSSLELGDSALYFCASSVGTVNSPLHFGNGTRLTVT.

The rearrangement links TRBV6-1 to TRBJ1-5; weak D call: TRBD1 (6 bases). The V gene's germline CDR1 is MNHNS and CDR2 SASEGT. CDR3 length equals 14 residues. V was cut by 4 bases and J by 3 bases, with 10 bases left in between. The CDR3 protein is CASSGDRFNQPQHF. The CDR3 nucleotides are TGTGCCAGCAGTGGTGACAGGTTCAATCAGCCCCAGCATTTT.

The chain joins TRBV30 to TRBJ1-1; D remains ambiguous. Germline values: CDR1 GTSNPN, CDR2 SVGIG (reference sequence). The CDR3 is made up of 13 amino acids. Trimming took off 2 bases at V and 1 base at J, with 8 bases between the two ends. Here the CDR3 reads CAWSPRGNTEAFF. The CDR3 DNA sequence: TGTGCCTGGAGTCCACGGGGGAACACTGAAGCTTTCTTT. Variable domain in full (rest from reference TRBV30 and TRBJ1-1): SQTIHQWPATLVQPVGSPLSLECTVEGTSNPNLYWYRQAAGRGLQLLFYSVGIGQISSEVPQNLSASRPQDRQFILSSKKLLLSDSGFYLCAWSPRGNTEAFFGQGTRLTVV.

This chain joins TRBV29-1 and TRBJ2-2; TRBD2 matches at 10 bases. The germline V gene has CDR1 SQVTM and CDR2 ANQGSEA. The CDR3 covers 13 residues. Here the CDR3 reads CSGGLAGAGELFF. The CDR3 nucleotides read TGCAGTGGTGGGCTAGCGGGAGCCGGGGAGCTGTTTTTT.

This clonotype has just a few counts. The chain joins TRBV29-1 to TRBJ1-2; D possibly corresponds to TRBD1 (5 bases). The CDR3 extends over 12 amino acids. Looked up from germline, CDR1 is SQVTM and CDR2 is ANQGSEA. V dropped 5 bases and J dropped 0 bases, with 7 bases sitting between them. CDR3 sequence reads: CSVTGPNYGYTF. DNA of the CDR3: TGCAGCGTTACAGGACCTAACTATGGCTACACCTTC.

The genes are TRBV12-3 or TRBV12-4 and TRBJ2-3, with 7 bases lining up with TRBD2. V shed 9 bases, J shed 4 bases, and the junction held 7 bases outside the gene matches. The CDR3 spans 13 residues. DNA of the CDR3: TGTGCCAGTCGGACGGGGGGAGCAGATACGCAGTATTTT. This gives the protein CASRTGGADTQYF.

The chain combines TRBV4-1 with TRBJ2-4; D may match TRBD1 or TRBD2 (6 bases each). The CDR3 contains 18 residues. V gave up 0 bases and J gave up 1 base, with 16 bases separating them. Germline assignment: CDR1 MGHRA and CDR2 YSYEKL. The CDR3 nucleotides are TGCGCCAGCAGCCAAGATCCTCACAGGAGGGGGGCCAAAAACATTCAGTACTTC. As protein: CASSQDPHRRGAKNIQYF.